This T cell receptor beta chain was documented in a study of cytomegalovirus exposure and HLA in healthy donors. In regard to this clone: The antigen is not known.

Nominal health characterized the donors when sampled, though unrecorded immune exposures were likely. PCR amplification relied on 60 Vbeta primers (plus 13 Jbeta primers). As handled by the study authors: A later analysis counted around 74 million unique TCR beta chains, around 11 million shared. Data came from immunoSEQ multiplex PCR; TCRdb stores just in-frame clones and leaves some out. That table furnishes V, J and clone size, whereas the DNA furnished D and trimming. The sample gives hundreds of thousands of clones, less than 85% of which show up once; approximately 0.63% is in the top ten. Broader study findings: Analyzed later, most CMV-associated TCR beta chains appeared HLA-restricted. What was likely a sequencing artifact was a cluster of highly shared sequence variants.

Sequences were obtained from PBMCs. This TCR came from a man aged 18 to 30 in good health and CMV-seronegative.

The CDR3 nucleotides are TGTGCCAGCAGTTATAGCAATCAGCCCCAGCATTTT. It yields the protein CASSYSNQPQHF. V and J are TRBV7-9 and TRBJ1-5; D is unresolved. The CDR3 contains 12 residues. The germline V gene encodes CDR1 SEHNR and CDR2 FQNEAQ (reference sequence). The ends were cut back, 6 bases at V and 0 bases at J, with 3 bases in the middle.